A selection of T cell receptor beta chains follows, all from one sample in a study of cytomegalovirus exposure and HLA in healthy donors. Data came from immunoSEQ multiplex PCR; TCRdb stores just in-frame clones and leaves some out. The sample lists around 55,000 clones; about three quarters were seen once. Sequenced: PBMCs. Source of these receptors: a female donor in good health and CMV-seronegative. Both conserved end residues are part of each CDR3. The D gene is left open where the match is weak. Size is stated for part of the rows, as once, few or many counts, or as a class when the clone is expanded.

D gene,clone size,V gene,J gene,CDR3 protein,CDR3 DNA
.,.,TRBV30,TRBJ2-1,CASTRTGGLATTEQFF,TGTGCCTCGACTCGAACAGGGGGACTAGCTACTACTGAGCAGTTCTTC
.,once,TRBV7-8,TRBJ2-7,CASSFADLYEQYF,TGTGCCAGCAGCTTTGCGGACTTATACGAGCAGTACTTC
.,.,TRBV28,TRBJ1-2,CATDSFYGYTF,TGTGCCACCGACAGTTTCTATGGCTACACCTTC
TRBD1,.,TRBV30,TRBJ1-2,CAWGQGAYGYTF,TGTGCCTGGGGACAGGGGGCCTATGGCTACACCTTC
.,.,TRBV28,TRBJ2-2,CASGDKLNTGELFF,TGTGCCAGCGGGGACAAACTAAACACCGGGGAGCTGTTTTTT
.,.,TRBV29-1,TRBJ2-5,CSVDGVGVLQETQYF,TGCAGCGTTGACGGCGTAGGGGTCCTTCAAGAGACCCAGTACTTC
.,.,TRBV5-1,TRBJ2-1,CASTMGGQEEQFF,TGCGCCAGCACTATGGGGGGGCAAGAGGAGCAGTTCTTC
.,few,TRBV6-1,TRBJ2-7,CASSASRLGLGEQYF,TGTGCCAGCAGTGCCTCGAGACTAGGGTTAGGCGAGCAGTACTTC
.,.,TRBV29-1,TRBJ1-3,CSAGTPGNTIYF,TGCAGCGCCGGGACACCTGGAAACACCATATATTTT
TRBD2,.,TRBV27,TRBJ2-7,CASSSTGGTVYEQYF,TGTGCCAGCAGTTCCACGGGAGGTACGGTTTACGAGCAGTACTTC
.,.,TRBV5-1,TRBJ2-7,CASSLGQEIPHEQYF,TGCGCCAGCAGCTTGGGGCAGGAAATTCCCCACGAGCAGTACTTC
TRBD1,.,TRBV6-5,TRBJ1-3,CASRPGGWGNTIYF,TGTGCCAGCAGGCCAGGGGGCTGGGGAAACACCATATATTTT
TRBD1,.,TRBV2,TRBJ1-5,CASSGTGGFNQPQHF,TGTGCCAGCAGCGGGACAGGGGGGTTCAATCAGCCCCAGCATTTT
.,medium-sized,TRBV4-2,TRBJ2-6,CASSQEKHSGANVLTF,TGTGCCAGCAGCCAAGAGAAACACTCTGGGGCCAACGTCCTGACTTTC
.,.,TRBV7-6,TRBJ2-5,CASSLDFQETQYF,TGTGCCAGCAGCTTAGACTTTCAAGAGACCCAGTACTTC
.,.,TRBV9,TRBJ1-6,CASSSRDRPYSYNSPLHF,TGTGCCAGCAGCTCGCGCGACAGGCCCTACTCCTATAATTCACCCCTCCACTTT
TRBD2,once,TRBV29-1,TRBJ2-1,CSVEAVGTKQFF,TGCAGCGTTGAAGCTGTGGGGACTAAGCAGTTCTTC
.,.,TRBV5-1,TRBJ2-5,CASSFGGSGGETQYF,TGCGCCAGCAGCTTTGGCGGCTCCGGGGGAGAGACCCAGTACTTC
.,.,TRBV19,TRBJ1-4,CASSISRAEKLFF,TGTGCCAGTAGTATATCAAGAGCTGAAAAACTGTTTTTT
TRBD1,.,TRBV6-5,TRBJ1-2,CASSFSTGGPGYTF,TGTGCCAGCAGTTTCTCTACAGGGGGCCCTGGCTACACCTTC
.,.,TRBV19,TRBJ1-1,CASSIGGGSTEAFF,TGTGCCAGTAGTATTGGGGGGGGGAGCACTGAAGCTTTCTTT
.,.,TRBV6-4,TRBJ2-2,CASSDRDHGELFF,TGTGCCAGCAGTGACAGGGATCACGGGGAGCTGTTCTTT
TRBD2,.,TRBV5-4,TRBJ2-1,CASSPTSGDYNEQFF,TGTGCCAGCAGCCCGACTAGCGGGGATTACAATGAGCAGTTCTTC
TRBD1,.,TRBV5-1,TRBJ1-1,CASGSGTGQTEAFF,TGCGCCAGCGGCTCCGGGACAGGGCAGACTGAAGCTTTCTTT
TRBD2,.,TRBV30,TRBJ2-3,CAWGRGRRRSGYTDTQYF,TGTGCCTGGGGGCGCGGGAGAAGACGGAGTGGGTACACAGATACGCAGTATTTT
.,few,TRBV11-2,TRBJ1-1,CASSLGSVENTEAFF,TGTGCCAGCAGCTTAGGATCGGTCGAGAACACTGAAGCTTTCTTT
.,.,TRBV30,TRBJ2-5,CAWSVGQTEQYF,TGTGCCTGGAGTGTTGGTCAAACAGAGCAGTACTTC
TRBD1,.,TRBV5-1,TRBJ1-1,CASTAGQGGTEAFF,TGCGCCAGCACTGCGGGACAGGGAGGCACTGAAGCTTTCTTT
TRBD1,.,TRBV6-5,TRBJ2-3,CASSSGDRHTDTQYF,TGTGCCAGCAGTTCTGGGGACAGACACACAGATACGCAGTATTTT
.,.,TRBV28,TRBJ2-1,CASSSPRLGNPSSYNEQFF,TGTGCCAGCAGTTCCCCGAGACTAGGCAACCCGAGCTCCTACAATGAGCAGTTCTTC
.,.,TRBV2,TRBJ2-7,CASSGSPGSYEQYF,TGTGCCAGCAGTGGCAGTCCGGGCTCCTACGAGCAGTACTTC
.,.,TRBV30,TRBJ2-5,CAWSVLGGETQYF,TGTGCCTGGAGTGTTCTTGGTGGCGAGACCCAGTACTTC
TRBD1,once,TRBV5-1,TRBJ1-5,CASSTTGGTGQPQHF,TGCGCCAGCAGCACTACAGGGGGTACGGGTCAGCCCCAGCATTTT
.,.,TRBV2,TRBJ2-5,CASSGTWETQYF,TGTGCCAGCAGTGGTACTTGGGAGACCCAGTACTTC
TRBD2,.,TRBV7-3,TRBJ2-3,CASSFDGGGAGVTQYF,TGTGCCAGCAGCTTTGATGGCGGGGGGGCTGGGGTTACGCAGTATTTT
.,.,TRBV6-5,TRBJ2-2,CASSAPGSPGELFF,TGTGCCAGCAGTGCCCCGGGTTCCCCCGGGGAGCTGTTTTTT
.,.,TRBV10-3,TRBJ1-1,CAISQGTISTEAFF,TGTGCCATCAGCCAGGGGACAATTAGCACTGAAGCTTTCTTT
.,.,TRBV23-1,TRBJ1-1,CASRREAFF,TGCGCCAGCAGGCGTGAAGCTTTCTTT
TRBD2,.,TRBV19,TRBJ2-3,CASSQLAGNTDTQYF,TGTGCCAGTAGCCAACTAGCGGGGAACACAGATACGCAGTATTTT
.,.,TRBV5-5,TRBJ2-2,CASSEVGELFF,TGTGCCAGCAGTGAGGTGGGGGAGCTGTTTTTT
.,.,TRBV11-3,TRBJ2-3,CASSLRSDTQYF,TGTGCCAGCAGCTTACGGTCAGATACGCAGTATTTT
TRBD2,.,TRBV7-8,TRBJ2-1,CASGAQAGNNEQFF,TGTGCCAGCGGGGCCCAAGCGGGAAACAATGAGCAGTTCTTC
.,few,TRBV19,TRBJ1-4,CASRAGTSAEKLFF,TGTGCCAGTAGGGCCGGGACATCGGCTGAAAAACTGTTTTTT
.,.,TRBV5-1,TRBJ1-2,CASSLASGRDYGYTF,TGCGCCAGCAGCTTGGCATCAGGGAGGGACTATGGCTACACCTTC
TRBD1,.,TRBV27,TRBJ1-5,CASSSLPGTGPRGPQHF,TGTGCCAGCAGTTCCCTTCCTGGGACAGGGCCTAGGGGGCCCCAGCATTTT
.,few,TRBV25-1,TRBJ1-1,CASSAAAGYTEAFF,TGTGCCAGCAGCGCTGCGGCGGGCTACACTGAAGCTTTCTTT
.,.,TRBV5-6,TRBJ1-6,CASSPWHGQSYPYNSPLHF,TGTGCCAGCAGCCCGTGGCATGGACAGAGCTACCCCTATAATTCACCCCTCCACTTT
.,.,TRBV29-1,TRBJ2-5,CSVERGLGETQYF,TGCAGCGTTGAGAGGGGACTGGGAGAGACCCAGTACTTC
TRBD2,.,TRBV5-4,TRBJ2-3,CASNPGGASGDLTQYF,TGTGCCAGCAACCCTGGAGGGGCTAGCGGAGATCTGACGCAGTATTTT
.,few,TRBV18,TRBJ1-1,CASSPGGLGEAFF,TGTGCCAGCTCACCCGGGGGGCTGGGTGAAGCTTTCTTT